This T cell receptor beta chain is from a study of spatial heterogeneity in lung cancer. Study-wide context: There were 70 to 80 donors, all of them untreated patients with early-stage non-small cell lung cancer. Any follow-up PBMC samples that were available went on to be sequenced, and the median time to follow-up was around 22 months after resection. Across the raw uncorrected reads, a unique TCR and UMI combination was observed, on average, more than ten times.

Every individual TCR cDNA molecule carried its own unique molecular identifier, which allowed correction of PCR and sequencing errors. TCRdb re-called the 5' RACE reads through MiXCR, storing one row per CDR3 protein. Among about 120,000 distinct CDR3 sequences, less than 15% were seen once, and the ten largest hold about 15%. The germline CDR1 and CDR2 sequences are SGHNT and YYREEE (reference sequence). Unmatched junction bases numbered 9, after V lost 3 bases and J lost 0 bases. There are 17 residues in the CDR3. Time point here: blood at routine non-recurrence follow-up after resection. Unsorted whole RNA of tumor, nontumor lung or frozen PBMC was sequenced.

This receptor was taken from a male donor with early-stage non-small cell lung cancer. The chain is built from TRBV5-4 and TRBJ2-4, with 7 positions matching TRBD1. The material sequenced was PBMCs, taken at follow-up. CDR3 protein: CASSSGTDFIAKNIQYF. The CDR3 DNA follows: TGTGCCAGCAGCTCGGGGACAGATTTCATAGCCAAAAACATTCAGTACTTC.